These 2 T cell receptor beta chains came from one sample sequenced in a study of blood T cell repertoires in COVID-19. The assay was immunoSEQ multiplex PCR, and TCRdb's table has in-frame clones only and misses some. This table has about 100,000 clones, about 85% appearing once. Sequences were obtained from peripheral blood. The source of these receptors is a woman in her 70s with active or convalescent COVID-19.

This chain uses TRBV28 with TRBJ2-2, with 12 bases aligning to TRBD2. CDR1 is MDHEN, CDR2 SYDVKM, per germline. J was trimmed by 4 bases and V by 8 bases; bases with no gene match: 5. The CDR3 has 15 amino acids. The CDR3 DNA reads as TGTGCCAGCGCTAGCGGGGGGGCAGGCACCGGGGAGCTGTTTTTT. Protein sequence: CASASGGAGTGELFF.

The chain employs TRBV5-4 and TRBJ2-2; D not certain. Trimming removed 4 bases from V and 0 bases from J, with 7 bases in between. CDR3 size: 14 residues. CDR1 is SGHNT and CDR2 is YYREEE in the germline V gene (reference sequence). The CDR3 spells CASSPQSNTGELFF. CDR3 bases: TGTGCCAGCAGCCCACAGTCGAACACCGGGGAGCTGTTTTTT. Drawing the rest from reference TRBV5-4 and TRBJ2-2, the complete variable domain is ETGVTQSPTHLIKTRGQQVTLRCSSQSGHNTVSWYQQALGQGPQFIFQYYREEENGRGNFPPRFSGLQFPNYSSELNVNALELDDSALYLCASSPQSNTGELFFGEGSRLTVL.